The 6 T cell receptor beta chains in this list originate from one sample, sequenced in a study of blood T cell repertoires in COVID-19. Here immunoSEQ multiplex PCR was the method, and the copy in TCRdb shows in-frame clones only, minus some. The sample lists tens of thousands of clones, over 75% occurring once. Sequenced material: peripheral blood. The receptors originated from a human donor with acute or convalescent COVID-19. The donor label of this sample is uncertain.

The V gene is TRBV28, the J gene TRBJ2-1, with 9 bases matching TRBD1. Germline assignment: CDR1 MDHEN and CDR2 SYDVKM. The CDR3 loop spans 16 amino acids. The V segment lost 6 bases and the J segment 4 bases; nucleotides outside the gene matches: 10. The DNA of the CDR3 is TGTGCCAGCAGCCCGGGACAGGGTATAGTTTACAATGAGCAGTTCTTC. Encoded protein: CASSPGQGIVYNEQFF.

The rearrangement uses TRBV6-5 and TRBJ2-7; D perhaps matches TRBD1 (8 bases). V shed 5 bases and J shed 5 bases, with 16 bases lying between them. From germline, CDR1 is MNHEY and CDR2 SVGAGI. The length of the CDR3 is 14 residues. The CDR3 loop reads CASSPGQGGNEQYF. The CDR3 coding sequence is TGTGCCAGCAGTCCCGGACAGGGAGGGAACGAGCAGTACTTC.

This chain links TRBV12-3 or TRBV12-4 with TRBJ2-7; maybe TRBD1 (6 bases). This CDR3 has 13 residues. Trimming removed 3 bases at V and 4 bases at J, with 10 bases between. In DNA form, the CDR3 reads TGTGCCAGCAGTTTCTCAGGGGCGTACGAGCAGTACTTC. Translation gives CASSFSGAYEQYF.

For this clone: A junction end diverges from the germline sequence, so it may reflect a read error. The V gene is TRBV6-1, the J gene TRBJ1-5, with D uncertain. Germline CDR1 reads MNHNS; CDR2 reads SASEGT. The CDR3 extends over 14 amino acids. The CDR3 nucleotides read TGTGCCAGCAGCGAAGGAAGCAACAATCAGCCCCAGCATTTT. Residues: CASSEGSNNQPQHF.

The V call is TRBV5-4, the J call TRBJ1-2; TRBD1 aligns across 9 bases. The CDR3 totals 15 residues. V trimming: 4 bases; J trimming: 4 bases; junction bases outside the gene matches: 8. CDR1 and CDR2 from the germline V gene are SGHNT and YYREEE (reference sequence). The CDR3 loop reads CASSRTGGRGYGYTF. CDR3 DNA sequence: TGTGCCAGCAGCCGTACAGGGGGCAGGGGCTATGGCTACACCTTC.

The chain carries TRBV7-3 and TRBJ2-2; TRBD2 matches at 8 bases. V trimming: 8 bases; J trimming: 4 bases; junction bases outside the gene matches: 12. The CDR3 has 16 residues. The germline V gene encodes CDR1 SGHTA and CDR2 FQGTGA. The CDR3 sequence is CASSYSAGGLTGELFF. The CDR3 DNA reads TGTGCCAGCTCCTATTCGGCGGGGGGCCTCACCGGGGAGCTGTTTTTT.